The 19 T cell receptor beta chains presented below share a single source sample, sequenced in a study of blood T cell repertoires in COVID-19. Clones were sequenced by immunoSEQ multiplex PCR, and TCRdb holds only the in-frame ones, with some missing. This table has roughly 260,000 clones, approximately 86% appearing once. The sequencing sample was made of PBMCs or T cells enriched from blood (not recorded which). The receptor set was obtained from a woman between 18 and 29 years old who had recovered from COVID-19.

This chain joins TRBV19 and TRBJ1-4; 7 nucleotides align to TRBD1. The CDR3 contains 15 residues. Germline assignment: CDR1 LNHDA and CDR2 SQIVND (reference sequence). J lost 8 bases, V lost 2 bases, and 8 bases had no gene match. The CDR3 is CASSIYPGQREKLFF. The CDR3 bases are TGTGCCAGTAGTATATACCCGGGACAGCGAGAAAAACTGTTTTTT.

The J gene is TRBJ1-1, the V gene TRBV2; D may be TRBD1 (5 bases). The CDR3 contains 14 residues. V lost 6 bases and J 0 bases, leaving 11 bases between the germline ends. Germline CDR1 SNHLY, CDR2 FYNNEI. The CDR3 here is CASRAGGMNTEAFF. CDR3 nucleotide sequence: TGTGCCAGCAGGGCCGGGGGGATGAACACTGAAGCTTTCTTT.

The chain employs TRBV28 and TRBJ2-7; 10 bases are shared with TRBD1. This CDR3 has 15 amino acids. Germline CDR1 and CDR2: MDHEN and SYDVKM. With V trimmed by 5 bases and J by 4 bases, 8 bases remained unmatched. CDR3 in amino acids: CASSVGDRGGYEQYF. CDR3 bases: TGTGCCAGCAGTGTCGGGGACAGGGGAGGGTACGAGCAGTACTTC.

Here the CDR3 DNA reads TGTGCCAGCAGCTCCTTTTGGGGGGGTCTTAGGTCGCACAATGAGCAGTTCTTC. This codes for CASSSFWGGLRSHNEQFF. The chain employs TRBV7-2 and TRBJ2-1; 7 bases agree with TRBD2. CDR1 SGHTA and CDR2 FQGNSA come from the germline V gene. CDR3 length: 18 amino acids. V dropped 4 bases and J dropped 5; count of bases not matched to a gene: 17.

The rearrangement joins TRBV27 to TRBJ2-1, with TRBD1 matching 7 bases. The CDR3 runs 14 residues. J lost 7 bases, V lost 6 bases, and 9 bases had no gene match. Per the germline V gene, CDR1 is MNHEY and CDR2 is SMNVEV (reference sequence). CDR3 coding DNA: TGTGCCAGCAGAACTCCGCGACAGGGTAATGAGCAGTTCTTC. Translated, it gives CASRTPRQGNEQFF.

Here the CDR3 reads CSVERGSSGNTIYF. For the CDR3, the DNA is TGCAGCGTTGAACGGGGTAGCTCTGGAAACACCATATATTTT. The rearrangement links TRBV29-1 to TRBJ1-3; D gene ambiguous. Germline V gene lookup returns CDR1 SQVTM and CDR2 ANQGSEA. This CDR3 spans 14 amino acids. V shed 2 bases and J shed 0 bases, with 8 bases lying between them.

V gene TRBV18 combines with J gene TRBJ2-7, with D hard to call. Germline CDR1 KGHSH, CDR2 LQKENI. Trimming shortened V by 3 bases and J by 3 bases, and 15 bases separated the two germline ends. This CDR3 has 15 amino acids. The CDR3 DNA follows: TGTGCCAGCTCACCCCAAGACGGCGGTTACTACGAGCAGTACTTC. Encoded protein: CASSPQDGGYYEQYF.

The chain combines TRBV28 with TRBJ1-2; D unclear. Trimming took off 6 bases at V and 7 bases at J, with 24 bases between the two ends. The CDR3 has 16 amino acids. Germline V lookup: CDR1 MDHEN, CDR2 SYDVKM. The CDR3 DNA reads as TGTGCCAGCAGCCCCCGCGGCGAGGGCTTCCCGCCTGGCTACACCTTC. The encoded protein is CASSPRGEGFPPGYTF.

This clone was seen once. J is TRBJ1-1 and V is TRBV5-1, with 8 bases matching TRBD1. After removal of 0 bases from V and 3 bases from J, the junction contained 4 bases not matched to a gene. From germline, CDR1 is SGHRS and CDR2 YFSETQ. The CDR3 loop spans 15 amino acids. DNA of the CDR3: TGCGCCAGCAGCTTGGATACAGGGGGGTACACTGAAGCTTTCTTT. Translated: CASSLDTGGYTEAFF.

The chain is built from TRBV5-1 and TRBJ1-1; D gene unclear. The CDR3 runs to 13 residues. Deletions cut 0 bases from V and 7 bases from J, with 10 bases between. The V gene's germline CDR1 is SGHRS and CDR2 YFSETQ. The CDR3 sequence: CASSLGGRGEAFF. The CDR3 DNA sequence: TGCGCCAGCAGCTTGGGCGGCCGGGGTGAAGCTTTCTTT.

J is TRBJ1-5 and V is TRBV3-1 (or the pseudogene TRBV3-2); D not certain. The CDR3 is 16 residues long. Germline assignment: CDR1 LGHDT and CDR2 YNNKEL (reference sequence). V was shortened by 0 bases and J by 1 base, with 10 bases between the two germline ends. The CDR3 DNA is TGTGCCAGCAGCCAAGACGAGGTGAACAGCAATCAGCCCCAGCATTTT. Protein: CASSQDEVNSNQPQHF.

CDR3 bases: TGTGCCATCAGCGAGGACAGCTCCCAAGAGACCCAGTACTTC. This codes for CAISEDSSQETQYF. The chain employs TRBV10-3 and TRBJ2-5; D is perhaps TRBD1 (6 bases). The ends were cut back, 6 bases at V and 1 base at J, with 12 bases in the middle. This CDR3 region has 14 residues. Germline values: CDR1 ENHRY, CDR2 SYGVKD.

This chain links TRBV4-1 with TRBJ2-7; TRBD1 matches at 8 bases. This CDR3 spans 18 amino acids. Germline V gene sequence: CDR1 MGHRA, CDR2 YSYEKL. Losses at the gene ends were 1 base for V and 0 bases for J; bases not matched to a gene: 11. CDR3 DNA: TGCGCCAGCAGCCAAGTTGCGACAGGGGAGCGTTACTCCTACGAGCAGTACTTC. This sequence encodes CASSQVATGERYSYEQYF.

The V call is TRBV19, the J call TRBJ1-1; possible D gene TRBD1, 5 bases. The V end lost 2 bases, the J end lost 1 base, and 14 bases lay between the germline ends. Germline V CDR1 and CDR2: LNHDA, SQIVND (reference sequence). The CDR3 covers 16 residues. The CDR3 DNA reads TGTGCCAGTAGTATAATAGGAACAGGTCAGAACACTGAAGCTTTCTTT. This codes for CASSIIGTGQNTEAFF.

The rearrangement joins TRBV19 to TRBJ1-5; D is unresolved. Germline V gene data show CDR1 as LNHDA and CDR2 as SQIVND (reference sequence). V lost 7 bases to trimming and J lost 6 bases, with 13 bases between them. This CDR3 contains 13 residues. CDR3 DNA: TGTGCCAGTACCACGGGGAGGGTTCAGCCCCAGCATTTT. Translating gives CASTTGRVQPQHF. The full variable domain, in which reference TRBV19 and TRBJ1-5 provide the parts outside the CDR3, is DGGITQSPKYLFRKEGQNVTLSCEQNLNHDAMYWYRQDPGQGLRLIYYSQIVNDFQKGDIAEGYSVSREKKESFPLTVTSAQKNPTAFYLCASTTGRVQPQHFGDGTRLSIL.

The J gene is TRBJ2-1, the V gene TRBV9, with TRBD1 identical over 8 bases. CDR3 length: 12 residues. Germline CDR1 is SGDLS and CDR2 is YYNGEE. V dropped 3 bases and J dropped 9; count of bases not matched to a gene: 2. Here the CDR3 DNA reads TGTGCCAGCAGCGGAGACAGGGGTGAGCAGTTCTTC. It translates to CASSGDRGEQFF.

CDR3 in DNA: TGTGCCAGCAGCTTAGTGGGCGGCAGGGAGGACACCGGGGAGCTGTTTTTT. Amino acid sequence: CASSLVGGREDTGELFF. The J gene is TRBJ2-2, the V gene TRBV13; tentative D call: TRBD2 (6 bases). Trimming took off 1 base at V and 3 bases at J, with 15 bases between the two ends. The CDR3 totals 17 residues. Germline CDR1 and CDR2: PRHDT and FYEKMQ (reference sequence).

The chain carries TRBV7-2 and TRBJ1-1; 8 bases align to TRBD1. Germline loops: CDR1 SGHTA, CDR2 FQGNSA. V lost 6 bases, J lost 1 base, and 4 bases stayed unmatched. This CDR3 contains 14 residues. The CDR3 here is CASRRQGPNTEAFF. The CDR3 coding sequence is TGTGCCAGCAGACGACAGGGGCCGAACACTGAAGCTTTCTTT.

V and J are TRBV7-9 and TRBJ2-2; perhaps TRBD1 as D (6 bases). V was cut by 11 bases and J by 7 bases, with 17 bases left in between. The CDR3 is 13 residues long. In germline, CDR1 is SEHNR, CDR2 FQNEAQ (reference sequence). The CDR3 sequence: CALWGQTGGELFF. The CDR3 DNA sequence: TGTGCCCTCTGGGGACAAACGGGCGGGGAGCTGTTTTTT.